What follows is one T cell receptor beta chain and its context. Its target is unknown. The assay was immunoSEQ multiplex PCR, and TCRdb's table has in-frame clones only and misses some. The sample records over 45,000 clones, approximately 90% being singletons. This record comes from a study of graft-versus-host responses after intestinal transplantation. Study-wide context: All recipients were given anti-thymocyte globulin induction, and tacrolimus and steroids were then administered for approximately 3 years. General study results and limits: Allograft clonal ratios (graft-versus-host to host-versus-graft) were high in patients who had graft-donor T cell macrochimerism. GvH clonotypes were identified within recipient marrow, with a subset emerging first in ileum or blood. Levels of circulating GvH clones at their peak were associated with early post-transplant HvG declines.

This CDR3 has 13 amino acids. J was trimmed by 6 bases and V by 4 bases; bases with no gene match: 6. CDR1 is SGHRS, CDR2 YFSETQ, per germline. The clonotype was recovered from a human patient who received an intestinal transplant, so some T cells may come from the graft donor. J is TRBJ2-7 and V is TRBV5-1; 8 bases match TRBD2. The source was PBMCs, collected 26 days after transplant. The CDR3 loop is CASSLLAGSEQYV. CDR3 nucleotide sequence: TGCGCCAGCAGCCTGTTAGCGGGGTCCGAGCAGTACGTC.